The text below deals with one T cell receptor beta chain. Antigen unknown. Genes here carry mouse names. With the read ending 1 residue before the CDR3 end, the germline J gene is used to fill in that end. The record originates from a study of tissue T cells after allogeneic stem cell transplantation. There are 17 residues in the CDR3. Germline V CDR1 and CDR2: SGHSA, FRNQAP. J lost 4 bases, V lost 0 bases, and 4 bases had no gene match. Here immunoSEQ multiplex PCR was the method, and the copy in TCRdb shows in-frame clones only, minus some. The data show around 10,000 clones, with roughly two fifths seen just once and 1.8% held by the top ten. Points from the study as a whole: Limitations included a small, clinically heterogeneous cohort and limited sampling depth. In patients and mice, blood and spleen missed much of tissue repertoire. Across patients, clones rarely overlapped, yet motif clusters were shared tissue-specifically.

Time point: mouse harvest day 7 after allogeneic transplant. The graft held 10^6 splenic CD5+ T cells and 10^7 T-cell-depleted bone marrow cells. Mice had MHC-mismatched B6 into BALB/c GVHD, sampled day 7 or 14. The sequenced sample consisted of skin. The rearrangement joins TRBV16 to TRBJ1-4; TRBD1 matches at 11 bases. This clonotype was sampled from a female BALB/c mouse given C57BL/6 T cells with graft-versus-host disease after an allogeneic hematopoietic cell transplant. The CDR3 reads CASSLDRGQGGNERLFF. The part of the CDR3 DNA that was read is TGTGCAAGCAGCTTAGATAGGGGACAGGGGGGCAACGAAAGATTATTT.